The subject of this entry is one TCR beta chain. The antigen is not known. Data came from immunoSEQ multiplex PCR; TCRdb stores just in-frame clones and leaves some out. This table holds about 680,000 clones, over 65% found once. The entry originates in a study of shared clonotypes between healthy human individuals. Findings and limits, study-wide: Researchers found naive subsets generally carried larger estimated richness than memory subsets. Several donors shared around 5.1% of their naive CD4 clonotypes.

All donors were healthy HIV-negative adults lacking recent acute infections or vaccinations. Naive CD4+ cells were CD45RA-selected; the remaining cells were memory. V dropped 4 bases and J dropped 6; count of bases not matched to a gene: 6. Looked up from germline, CDR1 is MNHEY and CDR2 is SVGAGI. This CDR3 has 13 amino acids. Sequences were obtained from memory CD4+ T cells sorted from blood. Subset denoted: CD45RA-negative fraction. This receptor was taken from a woman aged 25 to 45 in good health. The chain employs TRBV6-5 and TRBJ2-7; 7 nucleotides agree with TRBD1. The CDR3 protein is CASSFDRVVEQYF. Written as DNA, the CDR3 is TGTGCCAGCAGTTTCGACAGGGTGGTCGAGCAGTACTTC.